The 22 T cell receptor beta chains listed next were all sequenced from one sample in a study of T-cell memory formation after mild COVID-19. MiXCR, applied by TCRdb to the 5' RACE reads, yields one record per CDR3 protein. This sample has more than 400,000 distinct CDR3 sequences, with 18% found just once. The sample comprised PBMCs or a T cell subset sorted from them (not recorded which). All receptors come from an adult woman who had mild COVID-19 (a few samples of this study predate the infection). Cell type and time point are not known.

In this sample, this clonotype turned up a few times. V gene TRBV20-1 combines with J gene TRBJ2-3, with a weak D call TRBD1 (5 bases). This CDR3 region has 14 residues. V was shortened by 0 bases and J by 3 bases, with 10 bases between the two germline ends. The germline CDR1 and CDR2 sequences are DFQATT and SNEGSKA (reference sequence). CDR3 in amino acids: CSARESGRTDTQYF. In DNA, the CDR3 is TGCAGTGCTAGAGAGTCAGGGCGAACAGATACGCAGTATTTT.

The chain combines TRBV29-1 with TRBJ2-7; D is undetermined. CDR3 length: 13 amino acids. Germline CDR1 and CDR2: SQVTM and ANQGSEA. V lost 4 bases and J 2 bases, leaving 12 bases between the germline ends. CDR3 coding DNA: TGCAGCGTTGTAAACACCCCAGCCTACGAGCAGTACTTC. Its translation: CSVVNTPAYEQYF.

The chain carries TRBV29-1 and TRBJ1-1, with 12 nucleotides matching TRBD1. V was pared by 6 bases and J by 1 base, with 6 bases of the junction left unmatched. The germline V gene encodes CDR1 SQVTM and CDR2 ANQGSEA. The CDR3 loop spans 15 amino acids. In DNA form, the CDR3 reads TGCAGCGTCCGGGACAGGGGGCCGAAGAACACTGAAGCTTTCTTT. This codes for CSVRDRGPKNTEAFF.

This clonotype was observed a few times. This chain uses TRBV11-3 with TRBJ2-5; no reliable D call. The CDR3 covers 13 residues. Trimming took 0 bases from V and 8 from J, leaving 10 bases between them. From germline, CDR1 is SGHNT and CDR2 YENEEA. CDR3 in DNA: TGTGCCAGCAGCTTAGAAATAGGCGCCACCCAGTACTTC. This codes for CASSLEIGATQYF.

This clonotype was observed a handful of times. This chain links TRBV4-3 with TRBJ2-2; a possible D gene is TRBD1 (6 bases). The CDR3 sequence is 17 residues long. The germline V and J ends were trimmed by 0 bases and 11 bases, with 22 bases remaining between them. Germline-derived CDR1 and CDR2 are LGHNA and YSLEER. CDR3 sequence (DNA): TGCGCCAGCAGCCAAGATCTAGGGCAGGGTGTGACAGGAGAGCTGTTTTTT. Encoded protein: CASSQDLGQGVTGELFF.

The gene calls are TRBV20-1 and TRBJ1-3; TRBD1 matches at 9 bases. The CDR3 loop spans 14 amino acids. After removal of 6 bases from V and 4 bases from J, the junction contained 7 bases not matched to a gene. CDR1 DFQATT and CDR2 SNEGSKA come from the germline V gene (reference sequence). CDR3 nucleotide sequence: TGCAGTGCCCGGGACAGGGAAGTAGGAAACACCATATATTTT. It yields the protein CSARDREVGNTIYF.

V is TRBV28 and J is TRBJ2-1, with 15 bases matching TRBD2. Germline loops: CDR1 MDHEN, CDR2 SYDVKM. V lost 10 bases to trimming and J lost 10 bases; unmatched junction nucleotides: 20. This CDR3 comprises 18 residues. The CDR3 DNA reads TGTGCCACCCGAATAGAAGGACTAGCGGGAGGGCCCAAAGACGAGCAGTTCTTC. It codes for CATRIEGLAGGPKDEQFF.

The chain uses TRBV12-3 or TRBV12-4 and TRBJ2-2; 7 positions agree with TRBD1. This CDR3 is 16 amino acids long. The V segment lost 7 bases and the J segment 1 base; nucleotides outside the gene matches: 9. CDR3 amino acids: CASTPSGTVNTGELFF. CDR3 sequence (DNA): TGTGCCAGCACCCCTTCCGGGACAGTGAACACCGGGGAGCTGTTTTTT.

The V and J genes are TRBV4-2 and TRBJ2-1; 7 bases match TRBD2. V was pared by 1 base and J by 4 bases, with 7 bases of the junction left unmatched. Germline CDR1 is LGHNA and CDR2 is YNFKEQ. This CDR3 comprises 16 residues. The CDR3 bases are TGTGCCAGCAGCCAAGCCTCCGGGAGGAGATACAATGAGCAGTTCTTC. As protein: CASSQASGRRYNEQFF.

The genes are TRBV2 and TRBJ2-3; D could derive from TRBD1 or TRBD2 (6 bases each). Germline V lookup: CDR1 SNHLY, CDR2 FYNNEI. The CDR3 spans 15 residues. V shed 3 bases and J shed 6 bases, with 16 bases lying between them. The CDR3, as DNA: TGTGCCAGCAGTGATCTTGGGGGGCGGGTGGATACGCAGTATTTT. Its translation: CASSDLGGRVDTQYF.

V gene TRBV20-1 combines with J gene TRBJ2-3; D may be TRBD1 or TRBD2 (5 bases each). CDR3 length: 16 amino acids. The germline V gene encodes CDR1 DFQATT and CDR2 SNEGSKA (reference sequence). Trimming pared 3 bases from V and 2 bases from J, leaving 18 bases between. CDR3 nucleotides: TGCAGTGCTAGCAATGTCGTTGGGGGTAACACAGATACGCAGTATTTT. Residues: CSASNVVGGNTDTQYF.

The J gene is TRBJ1-6, the V gene TRBV6-2 or TRBV6-3; D not resolved. The length of the CDR3 is 13 residues. Germline CDR1 and CDR2: MNHEY and SVGEGT. The germline V and J ends were trimmed by 6 bases and 7 bases, with 10 bases remaining between them. This CDR3 is CASRPDQNSPLHF. The CDR3 nucleotides are TGTGCCAGCAGACCGGACCAAAATTCACCCCTCCACTTT.

This clonotype was counted a few times. The V and J genes are TRBV7-2 and TRBJ2-5, with D perhaps matching TRBD1 (7 bases). Germline V lookup: CDR1 SGHTA, CDR2 FQGNSA. The CDR3 consists of 15 residues. Trimming shortened V by 3 bases and J by 5 bases, and 16 bases separated the two germline ends. The CDR3 nucleotides are TGTGCCAGCAGCTTGGCCAGGGGGAGGATGGAGACCCAGTACTTC. Its protein product is CASSLARGRMETQYF.

This clonotype was detected only a few times. The chain employs TRBV12-3 or TRBV12-4 and TRBJ1-1; TRBD1 is a possible D gene (6 bases). The CDR3 extends over 15 amino acids. Trimming took 6 bases from V and 5 from J, leaving 19 bases between them. The CDR3 sequence is CASSPRRGPGTEAFF. CDR3 coding DNA: TGTGCCAGCAGCCCTAGACGGGGGCCGGGGACTGAAGCTTTCTTT.

This rearrangement joins TRBV12-3 or TRBV12-4 to TRBJ1-5, with D tentatively TRBD1 (6 bases). The CDR3 has 16 amino acids. V was clipped by 2 bases and J by 0 bases, with 11 bases between them. The CDR3 protein is CASSLRPGDSNQPQHF. The CDR3 DNA sequence: TGTGCCAGCAGTTTAAGACCAGGGGATAGCAATCAGCCCCAGCATTTT.

This clonotype was recorded a few times. This chain joins TRBV5-5 and TRBJ1-1, with no clear D. CDR1 is SGHKS, CDR2 YYEKEE, per germline (reference sequence). The CDR3 is 14 amino acids. Between the trimmed V and J ends, which lost 0 bases and 0 bases, there was a span of 6 bases. The CDR3 sequence: CASSLATMNTEAFF. The CDR3 DNA reads as TGTGCCAGCAGCTTGGCCACTATGAACACTGAAGCTTTCTTT.

This clonotype was counted only a few times. V usage is TRBV11-1 and J usage is TRBJ2-1; 10 bases are shared with TRBD2. This CDR3 spans 16 amino acids. Per germline, CDR1 SGHAT and CDR2 FQDESV (reference sequence). The ends lost 5 bases at V and 7 bases at J; junction bases unmatched: 11. The CDR3 region has the DNA TGTGCCAGCAGCCACCAGGGTAGCGGGAGGATTAATGAGCAGTTCTTC. Residues: CASSHQGSGRINEQFF.

This clonotype was found a few times. The chain couples TRBV27 to TRBJ2-2; perhaps TRBD2 as D (5 bases). V was pared by 10 bases and J by 4 bases, with 13 bases between. Germline V CDR1 and CDR2: MNHEY, SMNVEV (reference sequence). The CDR3 spans 13 residues. CDR3 in DNA: TGTGCCACTCGGAGGCGGGCCACCGGGGAGCTGTTTTTT. This translates into CATRRRATGELFF.

This chain connects TRBV2 to TRBJ2-3; 9 bases agree with TRBD2. The CDR3 extends over 18 amino acids. The germline V gene has CDR1 SNHLY and CDR2 FYNNEI. Unmatched junction bases numbered 15, after V lost 5 bases and J lost 3 bases. CDR3 in amino acids: CASSRKPGTSWGTDTQYF. The CDR3 bases are TGTGCCAGCAGTCGCAAACCCGGGACTAGCTGGGGAACAGATACGCAGTATTTT.

This clonotype was observed a handful of times. The chain uses TRBV4-1 and TRBJ2-3, with 12 bases lining up with TRBD1. Losses at the gene ends were 4 bases for V and 3 bases for J; bases not matched to a gene: 8. Germline V gene data show CDR1 as MGHRA and CDR2 as YSYEKL. The CDR3 spans 17 residues. The CDR3 protein is CASSPRGTGGATDTQYF. The DNA for the CDR3 is TGCGCCAGCAGCCCCCGAGGGACAGGGGGCGCGACAGATACGCAGTATTTT.

This clonotype was counted only a few times. This rearrangement joins TRBV7-3 to TRBJ2-7; possible D gene TRBD1, 5 bases. V lost 6 bases, J lost 4 bases, and 13 bases lay in between. The CDR3 sequence is 13 residues long. Germline V gene data show CDR1 as SGHTA and CDR2 as FQGTGA. Here the CDR3 DNA reads TGTGCCAGCAGTCAATCAGGGAAGTACGAGCAGTACTTC. Amino acid sequence: CASSQSGKYEQYF.

This chain links TRBV5-1 with TRBJ2-2, with unresolved D. Germline CDR1 is SGHRS and CDR2 is YFSETQ. The CDR3 sequence is 15 residues long. V was trimmed by 0 bases and J by 6 bases, leaving 12 bases between them. The CDR3 loop reads CASSLVSDLAGELFF. The CDR3 DNA is TGCGCCAGCAGCTTGGTTTCGGACCTGGCCGGGGAGCTGTTTTTT. Together with reference TRBV5-1 and TRBJ2-2, the CDR3 gives the full variable domain: KAGVTQTPRYLIKTRGQQVTLSCSPISGHRSVSWYQQTPGQGLQFLFEYFSETQRNKGNFPGRFSGRQFSNSRSEMNVSTLELGDSALYLCASSLVSDLAGELFFGEGSRLTVL.